The clone carrying this T cell receptor beta chain was picked up one time. The data originate from a study of blood T cell repertoires in COVID-19. Study information: Acute and convalescent COVID-19 samples came from the United States, Italy and Spain. T cells, B-cell-depleted T cells, or PBMCs provided the cDNA or gDNA that served as material.

The repertoire was sequenced with immunoSEQ multiplex PCR; TCRdb's copy has only in-frame clones and lacks some. The sample has fewer than 450,000 clones; roughly 84% are singletons. Cohort assignment relied on participant-reported clinical history. Before being deemed recovered, Cohort 3 donors had two negative PCRs, clearance, or symptom resolution. The receptor comes from a woman younger than 45 who had recovered from COVID-19. Input material: PBMCs or T cells enriched from blood (not recorded which).

This CDR3 is CASTFTDRAGYTF. For the CDR3, the DNA is TGTGCCAGCACCTTCACCGACAGGGCCGGCTACACCTTC. The V and J genes are TRBV7-9 and TRBJ1-2, with 7 bases aligning to TRBD1. This CDR3 is built from 13 residues. CDR1 is SEHNR and CDR2 is FQNEAQ in the germline V gene (reference sequence). The trim removed 7 bases at V and 8 bases at J, leaving 10 bases unmatched.